The following is a TCR beta chain sequence with its context. The antigen remains unidentified. Deep-level running was used for the assay. Measured with immunoSEQ multiplex PCR; TCRdb has only the in-frame clones, and not every one. The table records about 2.4 million clones, more than 90% of them present only once. CDR3 length equals 12 residues. Germline values: CDR1 SGHDT, CDR2 YYEEEE. The V end was cut by 1 base, the J end by 6 bases, with 5 bases between. The data belong to a study of shared clonotypes between healthy human individuals. The wider study: Per donor, three plates held CD4 naive cells, three held CD4 memory, two held CD8 naive and one held CD8 memory.

Study-level findings and limits: Though the depth was large, rarefaction showed that sorted-subset sequencing was incomplete. When compared with the clonotypes that were shared by all four sorted-subset donors, the non-shared clonotypes turned out to have lower generation probabilities.

The sequence came from a man younger than 35 in good health. The J gene is TRBJ1-5, the V gene TRBV5-6; D uncertain. The material sequenced was naive CD4+ T cells sorted from blood. Described subset: CD45RA+ positively selected. The CDR3 is CASSLTGQPQHF. The CDR3 bases are TGTGCCAGCAGCTTGACCGGTCAGCCCCAGCATTTT.